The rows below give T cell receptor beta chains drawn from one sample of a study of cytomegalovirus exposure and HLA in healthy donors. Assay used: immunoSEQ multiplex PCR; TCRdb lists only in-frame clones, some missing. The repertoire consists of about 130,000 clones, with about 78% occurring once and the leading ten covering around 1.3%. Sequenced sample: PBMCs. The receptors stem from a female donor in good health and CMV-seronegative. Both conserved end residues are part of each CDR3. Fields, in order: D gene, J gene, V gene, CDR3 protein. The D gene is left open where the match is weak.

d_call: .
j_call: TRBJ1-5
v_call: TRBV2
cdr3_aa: CASSAVRVSNQPQHF

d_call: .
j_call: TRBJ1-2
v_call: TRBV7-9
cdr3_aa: CASSSGQSVYGYTF

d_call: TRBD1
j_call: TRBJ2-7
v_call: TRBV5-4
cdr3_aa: CASKDRSSYEQYF

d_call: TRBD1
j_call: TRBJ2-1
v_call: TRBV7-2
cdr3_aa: CASSLRGTGPYNEQFF

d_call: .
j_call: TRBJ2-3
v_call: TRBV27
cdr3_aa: CASSLSISSVLLSDTQYF

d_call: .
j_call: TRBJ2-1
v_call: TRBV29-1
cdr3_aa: CSVESVSSYNEQFF

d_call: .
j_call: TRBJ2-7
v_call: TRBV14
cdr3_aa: CASSQQGLYEQYF

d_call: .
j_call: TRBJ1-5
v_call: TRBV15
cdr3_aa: CATSRKGGSRNQPQHF

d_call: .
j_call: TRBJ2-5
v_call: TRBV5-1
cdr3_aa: CASSLAGETQYF

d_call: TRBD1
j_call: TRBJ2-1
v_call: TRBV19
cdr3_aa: CASSIEPGTGIRNEQFF

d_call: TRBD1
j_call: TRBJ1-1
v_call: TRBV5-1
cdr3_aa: CASNQDRVRSEAFF

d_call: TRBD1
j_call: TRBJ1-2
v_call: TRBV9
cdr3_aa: CASSAGLGQGHGYTF

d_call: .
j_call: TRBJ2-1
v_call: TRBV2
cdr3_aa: CASSPQGQSRSYNEQFF

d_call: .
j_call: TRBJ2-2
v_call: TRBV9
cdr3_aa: CASSSTPGSVGELFF

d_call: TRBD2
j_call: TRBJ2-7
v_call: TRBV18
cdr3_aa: CASSPTSGSNYEQYF

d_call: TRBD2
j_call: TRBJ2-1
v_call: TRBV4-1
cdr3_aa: CASSQAGLQFF

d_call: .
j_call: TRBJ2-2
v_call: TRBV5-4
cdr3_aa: CASSLRAGVTGELFF

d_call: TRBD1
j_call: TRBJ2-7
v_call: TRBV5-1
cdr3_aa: CASSGTGSSLSYEQYF

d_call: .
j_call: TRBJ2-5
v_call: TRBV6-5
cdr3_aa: CASSYSARQETQYF

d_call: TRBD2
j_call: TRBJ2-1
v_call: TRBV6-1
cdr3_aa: CASSEPIGLAPTDEQFF

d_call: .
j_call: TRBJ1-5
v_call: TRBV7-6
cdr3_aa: CASSPISNQPQHF

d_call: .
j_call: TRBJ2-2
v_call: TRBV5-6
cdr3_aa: CASSDTGEVGELFF

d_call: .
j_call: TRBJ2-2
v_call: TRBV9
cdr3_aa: CASSVTNTGELFF

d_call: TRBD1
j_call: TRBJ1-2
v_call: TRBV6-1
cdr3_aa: CASSDRDRGGYTF

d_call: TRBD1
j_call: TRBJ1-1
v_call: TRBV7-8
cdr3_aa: CASSSGGSLGTEAFF

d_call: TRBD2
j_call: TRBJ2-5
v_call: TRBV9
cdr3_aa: CASSVTSGSFETQYF

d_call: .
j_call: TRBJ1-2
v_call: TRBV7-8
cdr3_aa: CASSLGSLSSDYGYTF

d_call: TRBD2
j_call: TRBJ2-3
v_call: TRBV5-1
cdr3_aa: CASSSTSATFTDTQYF

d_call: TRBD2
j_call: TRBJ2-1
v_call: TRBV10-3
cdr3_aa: CAIRAGDYNEQFF

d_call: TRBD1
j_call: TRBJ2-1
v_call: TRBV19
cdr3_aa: CASSIGTGGPNEQFF

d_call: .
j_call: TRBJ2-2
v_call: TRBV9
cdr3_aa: CASSVRDTNTGELFF

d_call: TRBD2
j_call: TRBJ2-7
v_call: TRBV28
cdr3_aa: CASSSPGLAVYEQYF

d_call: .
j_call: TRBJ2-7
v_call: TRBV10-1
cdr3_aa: CASSGGLEQYF

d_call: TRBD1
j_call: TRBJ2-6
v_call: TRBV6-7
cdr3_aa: CASSYGGRGFISGANVLTF

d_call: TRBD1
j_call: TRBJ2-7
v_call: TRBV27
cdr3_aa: CASSSTRDRGGNEQYF

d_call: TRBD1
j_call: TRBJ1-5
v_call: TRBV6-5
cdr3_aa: CASSPGQGQPQHF

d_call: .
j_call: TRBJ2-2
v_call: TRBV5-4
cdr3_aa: CASRGGGGHTGELFF

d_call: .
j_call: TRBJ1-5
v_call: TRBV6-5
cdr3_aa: CASRVGLYSNQPQHF

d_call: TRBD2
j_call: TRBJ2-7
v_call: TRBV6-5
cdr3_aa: CASSPGLAGAYEQYF

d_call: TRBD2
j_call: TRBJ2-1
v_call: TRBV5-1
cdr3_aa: CASTPDQGLAGGNEQFF

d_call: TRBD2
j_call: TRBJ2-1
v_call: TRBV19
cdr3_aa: CASSRTSGRAPNGEQFF

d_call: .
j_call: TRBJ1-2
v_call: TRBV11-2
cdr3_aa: CASSPLYGYTF

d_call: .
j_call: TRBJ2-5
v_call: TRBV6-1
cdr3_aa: CASSGPGTQYF

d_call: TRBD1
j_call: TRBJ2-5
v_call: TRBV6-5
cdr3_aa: CASSPGTGNGETQYF

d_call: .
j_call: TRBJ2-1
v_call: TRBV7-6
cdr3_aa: CASSSTLDYPHEQFF

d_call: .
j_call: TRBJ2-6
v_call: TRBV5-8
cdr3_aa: CASSLRAGQIISSGANVLTF

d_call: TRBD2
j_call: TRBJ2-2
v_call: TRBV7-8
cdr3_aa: CASSLGRLAGAGELFF

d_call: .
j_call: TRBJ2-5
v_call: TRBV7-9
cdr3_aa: CASSSTTQETQYF

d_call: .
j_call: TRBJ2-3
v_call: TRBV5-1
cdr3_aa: CASSSSETSTDTQYF

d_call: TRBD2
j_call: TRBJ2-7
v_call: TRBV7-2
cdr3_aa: CASSLIAGDYEQYF